Listed below are T cell receptor beta chains from one sample, sequenced in a study of neurological immune-mediated disorders. One entry per CDR3 protein results from TCRdb running MiXCR on the 5' RACE reads. Of fewer than 70,000 distinct CDR3 sequences detected, around a tenth appear once; the ten largest clones hold approximately 12%. Sequenced input: PBMCs. These receptors were taken from a man aged 25 to 40 in good health. CDR3s include the opening cysteine and the closing phenylalanine or tryptophan. D genes are given only for firm matches. For some rows the clone size is stated as once, few or many, or as a class when expanded; others skip it.

>TRBJ2-5|TRBV15|-|-
CATSRTGARETQYF
TGTGCCACCAGCAGGACGGGGGCGCGGGAGACCCAGTACTTC
>TRBJ2-7|TRBV7-3|-|many
CAPGNSGSYEQYF
TGTGCTCCCGGGAATTCAGGGTCCTACGAGCAGTACTTC
>TRBJ2-3|TRBV7-9|TRBD1|many
CASSLRGQGTDTQYF
TGTGCCAGCAGCTTAAGGGGGCAGGGCACAGATACGCAGTATTTT
>TRBJ2-1|TRBV18|TRBD1|many
CASSPPNHKTGGNEQFF
TGTGCCAGCTCACCACCAAATCACAAGACAGGGGGCAATGAGCAGTTCTTC
>TRBJ2-3|TRBV7-9|-|many
CASSTDTQYF
TGTGCCAGTAGCACAGATACGCAGTATTTT
>TRBJ2-1|TRBV5-1|TRBD1|many
CASSRRTGGKGQFF
TGCGCCAGCAGCCGGAGGACAGGGGGTAAGGGGCAGTTCTTC
>TRBJ2-3|TRBV10-3|-|many
CAISTEGTDTQYF
TGTGCCATCAGTACAGAAGGCACAGATACGCAGTATTTT
>TRBJ1-6|TRBV5-1|-|many
CASSYGGGNSPLHF
TGCGCCAGCAGCTACGGAGGGGGGAATTCACCCCTCCACTTT
>TRBJ2-7|TRBV5-1|-|many
CASSLSTIAATYEQYF
TGCGCCAGCAGCTTGTCCACAATAGCGGCTACCTACGAGCAGTACTTC
>TRBJ1-1|TRBV7-9|TRBD1|many
CASRNPTGTGGENTEAFF
TGTGCCAGCAGGAACCCAACCGGGACAGGGGGCGAGAACACTGAAGCTTTCTTT
>TRBJ1-5|TRBV20-1|-|many
CSAYGGRNDFNQPQHF
TGCAGTGCTTATGGGGGGAGGAACGATTTCAATCAGCCCCAGCATTTT
>TRBJ2-2|TRBV6-5|TRBD1|many
CASSTRQGTGELFF
TGTGCCAGCAGTACCCGACAGGGAACCGGGGAGCTGTTTTTT
>TRBJ2-3|TRBV5-1|TRBD2|many
CASSLGFGGGTDTQYF
TGCGCCAGCAGCTTGGGTTTCGGCGGGGGTACAGATACGCAGTATTTT
>TRBJ1-1|TRBV12-3/TRBV12-4|-|-
CASSFWGDRVTEAFF
TGTGCCAGCAGTTTTTGGGGGGACCGCGTCACTGAAGCTTTCTTT
>TRBJ2-1|TRBV12-3/TRBV12-4|-|many
CASSPLAISYNEQFF
TGTGCCAGCAGTCCTCTAGCGATCTCCTACAATGAGCAGTTCTTC
>TRBJ2-2|TRBV19|-|-
CASSILRTNTGELFF
TGTGCCAGTAGTATCCTCAGAACGAACACCGGGGAGCTGTTTTTT
>TRBJ1-2|TRBV10-3|-|many
CAISESWGPDGYTF
TGTGCCATCAGTGAGTCTTGGGGGCCTGATGGCTACACCTTC
>TRBJ2-3|TRBV5-1|TRBD1|many
CASKRTGFDTQYF
TGCGCCAGCAAAAGGACAGGGTTTGATACGCAGTATTTT
>TRBJ2-1|TRBV15|TRBD2|many
CATSRDPGLAFIDEQFF
TGTGCCACCAGCAGAGATCCCGGACTAGCTTTCATCGATGAGCAGTTCTTC
>TRBJ1-6|TRBV11-2|TRBD1|many
CASSADREPNSPLHF
TGTGCCAGCAGCGCCGACAGGGAACCTAATTCACCCCTCCACTTT
>TRBJ2-7|TRBV28|-|-
CASSQFRGTPSYEQYF
TGTGCCAGCAGTCAGTTTAGGGGGACACCTTCCTACGAGCAGTACTTC
>TRBJ2-1|TRBV5-1|TRBD2|many
CASSLAAAGANNEQFF
TGCGCCAGCAGCTTGGCAGCAGCGGGAGCCAACAATGAGCAGTTCTTC
>TRBJ2-6|TRBV28|-|-
CASSPTSGGGANVLTF
TGTGCCAGCAGTCCTACCTCGGGTGGCGGGGCCAACGTCCTGACTTTC
>TRBJ2-7|TRBV19|TRBD1|many
CASSIAPGQYEQYF
TGTGCCAGTAGTATAGCGCCGGGACAGTACGAGCAGTACTTC
>TRBJ2-6|TRBV5-1|-|-
CASSAGGSGSNVLTF
TGCGCCAGCAGCGCCGGGGGCTCTGGGTCCAACGTCCTGACTTTC
>TRBJ2-1|TRBV7-2|-|many
CASSLGASDNLNEQFF
TGTGCCAGCAGCTTAGGGGCTAGCGACAACCTCAATGAGCAGTTCTTC
>TRBJ2-1|TRBV6-5|TRBD2|-
CASSRNAGTSGRDTMKQFF
TGTGCCAGCAGTCGTAACGCCGGGACTAGCGGGAGGGATACAATGAAGCAGTTCTTC
>TRBJ2-1|TRBV5-1|-|many
CASRQTGNSYNEQFF
TGCGCCAGCAGACAAACAGGAAACTCCTACAATGAGCAGTTCTTC
>TRBJ2-2|TRBV18|-|many
CASSPPAANTGELFF
TGTGCCAGCTCACCACCCGCCGCGAACACCGGGGAGCTGTTTTTT
>TRBJ2-7|TRBV5-1|-|many
CASSFGPYGTPVDYEQYF
TGCGCCAGCAGCTTTGGCCCCTACGGGACTCCAGTGGACTACGAGCAGTACTTC
>TRBJ2-7|TRBV27|-|-
CASSPGDGYEQYF
TGTGCCAGCAGTCCCGGGGACGGCTACGAGCAGTACTTC
>TRBJ1-3|TRBV12-3/TRBV12-4|-|many
CASSYPVSGNTIYF
TGTGCCAGCAGTTACCCAGTCTCTGGAAACACCATATATTTT
>TRBJ1-2|TRBV20-1|-|many
CSARSAGYYGYTF
TGCAGTGCTAGAAGTGCAGGGTATTACGGCTACACCTTC
>TRBJ1-2|TRBV7-9|TRBD1|many
CASSPYTGDHYGYTF
TGTGCCAGCAGCCCGTACACAGGGGACCACTATGGCTACACCTTC
>TRBJ2-2|TRBV5-1|-|many
CASSLVPGELFF
TGCGCCAGCAGCTTGGTTCCCGGAGAGCTGTTTTTT
>TRBJ2-1|TRBV5-1|TRBD2|many
CASSFSGLSSYNEQFF
TGCGCCAGCAGCTTTAGCGGGTTGAGCTCCTACAATGAGCAGTTCTTC
>TRBJ1-5|TRBV5-5|-|many
CASSLDPQYNQPQHF
TGTGCCAGCAGCTTGGACCCCCAGTACAATCAGCCCCAGCATTTT
>TRBJ1-4|TRBV5-1|TRBD1|-
CASSMTGDEKLFF
TGCGCCAGCAGCATGACAGGGGATGAAAAACTGTTTTTT
>TRBJ1-5|TRBV27|-|many
CASSLFLGAQPQHF
TGTGCCAGCAGTTTGTTCCTTGGGGCGCAGCCCCAGCATTTT